A few counts support the clone carrying this T cell receptor beta chain. This record comes from a study of T-cell reconstitution after alpha-beta-depleted transplantation in children. Unique molecular identifiers were used to barcode this TCRbeta library. Each CDR3 protein is one row after TCRdb ran MiXCR on the PCR reads. This repertoire shows a few hundred thousand distinct CDR3 sequences, 10% to 15% found once; its top ten account for over 2%. The CDR3 covers 14 residues. Trimming cost V 2 bases and J 6 bases; bases outside gene matches: 5. The germline V gene encodes CDR1 DFQATT and CDR2 SNEGSKA (reference sequence).

The sample in question was PBMCs, mostly from graft donor cells, obtained 360 days after TCRalphabeta/CD19-depleted stem cell transplant. The TCR comes from a male patient younger than 18 who had a stem cell transplant for acute myeloid leukemia, so the T cells may come from the graft donor. This rearrangement joins TRBV20-1 to TRBJ2-3; TRBD2 agrees at 10 bases. The CDR3 nucleotides read TGCAGTGCTAGACTAGCGGGGGCGGAGGATACGCAGTATTTT. Encoded protein: CSARLAGAEDTQYF.